This T cell receptor (beta chain) came from a study of cytomegalovirus exposure and HLA in healthy donors. Study-wide points: The study put 150 or so TCR beta chains on its list as cytomegalovirus-associated.

This donor's CMV serostatus went unrecorded. With regard to this clone: Antigen unknown.

The PCR employed 60 Vbeta primers together with 13 Jbeta primers. Sequenced by immunoSEQ multiplex PCR; TCRdb stores in-frame clones only, minus some. This sample carries around 120,000 clones, 80% of them seen once, and the ten largest clones take approximately 1%. This CDR3 region has 16 residues. V lost 4 bases to trimming and J lost 3 bases, with 16 bases between them. The germline gives CDR1 SGHRS, CDR2 YFSETQ. The V gene is TRBV5-1, the J gene TRBJ2-2; tentative D call: TRBD1 (7 bases). The sample consisted of PBMCs. The clonotype originates from a human donor in good health. The CDR3 nucleotides are TGCGCCAGCAGCGCAGCAGACAGGGAGGACACCGGGGAGCTGTTTTTT. Residues: CASSAADREDTGELFF. The full variable domain, with the rest looked up from reference TRBV5-1 and TRBJ2-2, is KAGVTQTPRYLIKTRGQQVTLSCSPISGHRSVSWYQQTPGQGLQFLFEYFSETQRNKGNFPGRFSGRQFSNSRSEMNVSTLELGDSALYLCASSAADREDTGELFFGEGSRLTVL.